This TCR beta chain came from a study of cytotoxic CD8 clonotypes in ibrutinib-treated CLL. The CDR3 sequence is 13 residues long. V lost 0 bases, J lost 8 bases, and 10 bases lay in between. CDR1 and CDR2 from the germline V gene are PRHDT and FYEKMQ (reference sequence). TCRdb keeps only in-frame clones here, not all; method: immunoSEQ multiplex PCR. The table lists some 130,000 clones, under 95% of them singletons, with 11% in the top ten. The chain joins TRBV13 to TRBJ1-2; D remains unclear. The sequence derives from a human donor with chronic lymphocytic leukemia. The sample here was PBMCs, taken after 12 months of ibrutinib treatment. The CDR3 region is CASSLGPRGGYTF. The CDR3 bases are TGTGCCAGCAGCTTAGGGCCGAGAGGAGGCTACACCTTC. Based on the CDR3 plus reference TRBV13 and TRBJ1-2, the full variable domain is AAGVIQSPRHLIKEKRETATLKCYPIPRHDTVYWYQQGPGQDPQFLISFYEKMQSDKGSIPDRFSAQQFSDYHSELNMSSLELGDSALYFCASSLGPRGGYTFGSGTRLTVV.